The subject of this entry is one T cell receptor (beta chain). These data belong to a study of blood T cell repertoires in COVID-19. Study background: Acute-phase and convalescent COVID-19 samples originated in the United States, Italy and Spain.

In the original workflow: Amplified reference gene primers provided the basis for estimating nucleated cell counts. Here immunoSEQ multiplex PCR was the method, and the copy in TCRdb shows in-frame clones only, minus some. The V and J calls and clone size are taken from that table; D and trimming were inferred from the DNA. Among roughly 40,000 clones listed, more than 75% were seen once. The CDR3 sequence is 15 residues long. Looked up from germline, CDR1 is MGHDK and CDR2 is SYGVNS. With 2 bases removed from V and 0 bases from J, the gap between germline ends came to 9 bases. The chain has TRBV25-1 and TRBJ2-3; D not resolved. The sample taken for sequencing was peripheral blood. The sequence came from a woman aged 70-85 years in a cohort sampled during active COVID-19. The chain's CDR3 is CASSEEKTSTDTQYF. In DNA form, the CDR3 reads TGTGCCAGCAGTGAAGAGAAGACTAGCACAGATACGCAGTATTTT.